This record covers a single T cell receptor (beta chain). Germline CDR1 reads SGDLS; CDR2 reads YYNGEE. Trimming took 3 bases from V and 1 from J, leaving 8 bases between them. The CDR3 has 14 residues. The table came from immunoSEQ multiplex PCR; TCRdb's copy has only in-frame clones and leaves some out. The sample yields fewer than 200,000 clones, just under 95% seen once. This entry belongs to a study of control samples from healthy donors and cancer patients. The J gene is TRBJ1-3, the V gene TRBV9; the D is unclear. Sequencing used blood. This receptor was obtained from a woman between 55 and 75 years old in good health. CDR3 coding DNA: TGTGCCAGCAGCGAAGAGACTTCTGGAAACACCATATATTTT. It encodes CASSEETSGNTIYF.